These 5 T cell receptor beta chains share one sample of origin, sequenced in a study of T cell repertoires in cytomegalovirus infection. Which antigens these TCRs recognize remains unknown. Using its own MiXCR run on the reads, TCRdb lists one record per CDR3 protein. The sample carries 450,000 to 650,000 distinct CDR3 sequences, around 40% recorded once. Sequences were derived from cultured PBMCs, sampled from culture after CMV antigen stimulation. The receptors come from a human donor in good health (CMV status not recorded). Some clones in this sample may be carry-over from other donors' samples.

The rearrangement joins TRBV19 to TRBJ1-1, with a weak D call TRBD1 (5 bases). The CDR3 length is 15 residues. The germline V and J ends were trimmed by 3 bases and 4 bases, with 15 bases remaining between them. Germline assignment: CDR1 LNHDA and CDR2 SQIVND (reference sequence). In DNA, the CDR3 is TGTGCCAGTAGTATGGGTACCGGGAGGGGCACTGAAGCTTTCTTT. Protein sequence: CASSMGTGRGTEAFF.

This chain connects TRBV19 to TRBJ2-2; TRBD1 is a possible D gene (8 bases). Deletions cut 7 bases from V and 5 bases from J, with 17 bases between. CDR3 length: 15 amino acids. Germline assignment: CDR1 LNHDA and CDR2 SQIVND (reference sequence). The CDR3 loop is CASKETGGVTGELFF. CDR3 coding DNA: TGTGCCAGTAAAGAAACAGGGGGGGTGACCGGGGAGCTGTTTTTT.

This clonotype was counted between two and nine times. J is TRBJ1-1 and V is TRBV4-1; D remains ambiguous. This CDR3 is built from 17 residues. Looked up from germline, CDR1 is MGHRA and CDR2 is YSYEKL. Trimming removed 1 base at V and 4 bases at J, with 19 bases between. In DNA, the CDR3 is TGCGCCAGCAGCCAAGCCTGCTGCCGCCAGGTCGGCACTGAAGCTTTCTTT. It specifies CASSQACCRQVGTEAFF.

This clonotype was recorded a few times. The rearrangement uses TRBV11-2 and TRBJ2-7, with no clear D. Trimming removed 1 base at V and 3 bases at J, with 10 bases between. The CDR3 consists of 14 residues. Per germline, CDR1 SGHAT and CDR2 FQNNGV. The CDR3 nucleotides are TGTGCCAGCAGCTTAGTCCCTTTCGACTACGAGCAGTACTTC. Its translation: CASSLVPFDYEQYF.

V and J are TRBV12-3 or TRBV12-4 and TRBJ1-5; D call uncertain. Trimming stripped 7 bases from V and 4 bases from J, with 11 bases between. The CDR3 covers 13 residues. In nucleotides, the CDR3 is TGTGCCAGCACCACGGACGGTAATCAGCCCCAGCATTTT. It yields the protein CASTTDGNQPQHF.